This T cell receptor beta chain was recovered during a study of T cell responses to AZD1222 COVID-19 vaccine. Germline V gene data show CDR1 as KGHSH and CDR2 as LQKENI. This CDR3 has 14 residues. V lost 1 base, J lost 7 bases, and 11 bases lay in between. Here immunoSEQ multiplex PCR was the method, and the copy in TCRdb shows in-frame clones only, minus some. The data hold about 150,000 clones, with under 95% observed a single time. Sample: peripheral blood, taken on day 0 of AZD1222 vaccination. This chain connects TRBV18 to TRBJ2-4; D might be TRBD1 (6 bases). The source is an adult in good health. CDR3 sequence reads: CASSPQGERNIQYF. The DNA for the CDR3 is TGTGCCAGCTCACCACAGGGGGAGCGGAACATTCAGTACTTC. Supplemented by reference TRBV18 and TRBJ2-4, the full variable domain reads NAGVMQNPRHLVRRRGQEARLRCSPMKGHSHVYWYRQLPEEGLKFMVYLQKENIIDESGMPKERFSAEFPKEGPSILRIQQVVRGDSAAYFCASSPQGERNIQYFGAGTRLSVL.